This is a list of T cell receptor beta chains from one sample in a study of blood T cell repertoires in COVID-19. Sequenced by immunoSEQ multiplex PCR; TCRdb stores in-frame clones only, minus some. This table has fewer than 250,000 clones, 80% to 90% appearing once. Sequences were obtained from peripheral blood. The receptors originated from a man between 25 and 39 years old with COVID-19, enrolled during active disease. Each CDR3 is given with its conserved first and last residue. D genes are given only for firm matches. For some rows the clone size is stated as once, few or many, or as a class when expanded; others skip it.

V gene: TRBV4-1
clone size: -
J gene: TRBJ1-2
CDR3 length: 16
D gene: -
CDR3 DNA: TGCGCCAGCAGCCACTATGAGACAGGACTTACCGCCTTCTGCACCTTC
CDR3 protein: CASSHYETGLTAFCTF

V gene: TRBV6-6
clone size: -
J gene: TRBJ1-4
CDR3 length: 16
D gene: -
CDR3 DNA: TGTGCCAGCAGCCCTTGGGGAGGGGGTAGTTTTGAAAAACTGTTTTTT
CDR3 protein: CASSPWGGGSFEKLFF

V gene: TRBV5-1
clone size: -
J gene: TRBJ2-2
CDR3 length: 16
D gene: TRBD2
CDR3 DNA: TGCGCCAGCAGCTTGACGGCGGGGGTGAACACCGGGGAGCTGTTTTTT
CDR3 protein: CASSLTAGVNTGELFF

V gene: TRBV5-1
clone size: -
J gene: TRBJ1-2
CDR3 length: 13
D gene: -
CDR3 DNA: TGCGCCAGCAGCTTCTCTCTTAACTATGGCTACACCTTC
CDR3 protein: CASSFSLNYGYTF

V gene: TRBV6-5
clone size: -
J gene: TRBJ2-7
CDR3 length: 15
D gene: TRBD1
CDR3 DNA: TGTGCCAGCAGACGGGACAGGGGAGGATCCTACGAGCAGTACTTC
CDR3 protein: CASRRDRGGSYEQYF

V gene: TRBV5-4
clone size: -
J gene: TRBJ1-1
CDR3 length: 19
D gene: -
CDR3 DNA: TGTGCCAGCAGCTTGGAGTTTATATGGAGGGGTGGATTAATCACTGAAGCTTTCTTT
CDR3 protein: CASSLEFIWRGGLITEAFF

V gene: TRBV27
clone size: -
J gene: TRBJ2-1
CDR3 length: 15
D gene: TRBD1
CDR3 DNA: TGTGCCAGCAGTTTATCACAGGGGTCCAACAATGAGCAGTTCTTC
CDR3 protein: CASSLSQGSNNEQFF

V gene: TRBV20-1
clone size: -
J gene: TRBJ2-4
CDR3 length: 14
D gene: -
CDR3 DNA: TGCAGTGCTAGTGTGCCGGGGGAAATAAACATTCAGTACTTC
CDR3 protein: CSASVPGEINIQYF

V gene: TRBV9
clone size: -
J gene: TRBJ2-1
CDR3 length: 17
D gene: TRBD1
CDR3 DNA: TGTGCCAGCAGCTCCTTCGGACAGGGCCTTTCCTACAATGAGCAGTTCTTC
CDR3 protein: CASSSFGQGLSYNEQFF

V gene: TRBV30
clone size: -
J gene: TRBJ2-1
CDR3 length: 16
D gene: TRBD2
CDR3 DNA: TGTGCCTGGGGTCTAGCGGGAGCCTTACTTTTCAATGAGCAGTTCTTC
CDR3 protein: CAWGLAGALLFNEQFF

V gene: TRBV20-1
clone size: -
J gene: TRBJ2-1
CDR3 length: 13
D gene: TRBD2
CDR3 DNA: TGCAGTGCTAGTGGCCCCGGGGGGGATGAGCAGTTCTTC
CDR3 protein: CSASGPGGDEQFF

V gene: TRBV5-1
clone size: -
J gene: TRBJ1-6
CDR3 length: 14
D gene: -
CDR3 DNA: TGCGCCAGCAGCCCCCGGCAAGGGGCCTCACCCCTCCACTTT
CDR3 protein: CASSPRQGASPLHF

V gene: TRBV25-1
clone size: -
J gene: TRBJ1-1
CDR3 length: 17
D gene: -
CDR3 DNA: TGTGCCAGCAGTGAATATAAATCTGGCAGGGGATACACTGAAGCTTTCTTT
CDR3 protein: CASSEYKSGRGYTEAFF

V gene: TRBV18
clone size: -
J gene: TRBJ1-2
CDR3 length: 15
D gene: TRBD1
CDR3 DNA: TGTGCCAGCTCATTCGGACAGGGGCCTTCCTATGGCTACACCTTC
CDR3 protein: CASSFGQGPSYGYTF

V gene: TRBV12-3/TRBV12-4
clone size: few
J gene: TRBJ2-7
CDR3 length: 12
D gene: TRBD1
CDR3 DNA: TGTGCCAGCAGGACAGGGTCCTACGAGCAGTACTTC
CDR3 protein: CASRTGSYEQYF

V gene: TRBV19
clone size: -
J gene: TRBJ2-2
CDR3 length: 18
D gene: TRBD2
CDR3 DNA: TGTGCCAGTAGTACGGGACTAGCGGGGGGTTTAGCCACCGGGGAGCTGTTTTTT
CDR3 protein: CASSTGLAGGLATGELFF

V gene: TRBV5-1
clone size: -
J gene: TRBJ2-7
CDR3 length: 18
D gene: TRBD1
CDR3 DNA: TGCGCCAGCAGCCTCCGCATTCGCCGGGACAGGGGGTTCTACGAGCAGTACTTC
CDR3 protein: CASSLRIRRDRGFYEQYF

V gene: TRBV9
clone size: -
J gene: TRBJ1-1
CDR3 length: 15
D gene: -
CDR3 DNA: TGTGCCAGCAGCGTAGGCGACAGAACTTACACTGAAGCTTTCTTT
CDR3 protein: CASSVGDRTYTEAFF

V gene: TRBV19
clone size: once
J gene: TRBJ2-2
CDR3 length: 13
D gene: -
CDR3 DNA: TGTGCCAGTAGTATATACGGGACCGGGGAGCTGTTTTTT
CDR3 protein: CASSIYGTGELFF

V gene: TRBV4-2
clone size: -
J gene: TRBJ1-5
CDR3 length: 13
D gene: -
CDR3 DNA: TGTGCCAGCAGCCAAGGACTAGGTCAGCCCCAGCATTTT
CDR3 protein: CASSQGLGQPQHF

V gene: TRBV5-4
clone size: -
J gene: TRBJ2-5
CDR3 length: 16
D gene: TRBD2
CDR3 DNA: TGTGCCAGCAGCTTGGGACTAGCGGTGGGACAAGAGACCCAGTACTTC
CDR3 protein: CASSLGLAVGQETQYF

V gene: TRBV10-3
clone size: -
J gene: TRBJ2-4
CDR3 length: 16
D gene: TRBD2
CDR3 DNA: TGTGCCATCAGCGGGACTAGCGGATTAGCCAAAAACATTCAGTACTTC
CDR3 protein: CAISGTSGLAKNIQYF

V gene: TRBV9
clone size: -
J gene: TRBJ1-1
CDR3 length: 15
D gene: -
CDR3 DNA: TGTGCCAGCAGCGTAGCGTCCTGGCCGAACACTGAAGCTTTCTTT
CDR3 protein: CASSVASWPNTEAFF

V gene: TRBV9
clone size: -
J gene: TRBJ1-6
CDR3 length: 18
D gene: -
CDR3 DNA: TGTGCCAGCAGCTATGGGCAGGGGCAGAGCTCCTATAATTCACCCCTCCACTTT
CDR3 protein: CASSYGQGQSSYNSPLHF

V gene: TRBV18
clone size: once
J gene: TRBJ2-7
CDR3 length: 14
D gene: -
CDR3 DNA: TGTGCCAGCTCACCGACGACTAGGGCAGACGAGCAGTACTTC
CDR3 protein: CASSPTTRADEQYF

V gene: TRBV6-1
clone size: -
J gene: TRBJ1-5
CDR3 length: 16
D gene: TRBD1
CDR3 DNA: TGTGCCAGCAGTGAATTCGACAGGGGTAGGGGTCAGCCCCAGCATTTT
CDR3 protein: CASSEFDRGRGQPQHF